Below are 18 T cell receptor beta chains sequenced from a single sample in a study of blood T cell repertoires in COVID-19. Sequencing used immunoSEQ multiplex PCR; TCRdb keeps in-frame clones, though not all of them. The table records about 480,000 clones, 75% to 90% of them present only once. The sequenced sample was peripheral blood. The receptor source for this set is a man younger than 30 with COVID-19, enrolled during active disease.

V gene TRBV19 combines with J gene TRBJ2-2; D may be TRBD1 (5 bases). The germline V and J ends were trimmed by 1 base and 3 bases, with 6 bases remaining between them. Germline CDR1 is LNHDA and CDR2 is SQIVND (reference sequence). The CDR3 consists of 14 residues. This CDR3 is CASSIATDTGELFF. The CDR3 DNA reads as TGTGCCAGTAGTATAGCGACAGACACCGGGGAGCTGTTTTTT.

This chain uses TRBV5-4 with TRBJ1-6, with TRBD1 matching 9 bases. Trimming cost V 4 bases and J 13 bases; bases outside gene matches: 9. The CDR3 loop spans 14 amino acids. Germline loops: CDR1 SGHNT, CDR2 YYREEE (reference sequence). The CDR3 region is CASSQGQGLTPLHF. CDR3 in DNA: TGTGCCAGCAGCCAGGGACAGGGACTAACCCCCCTCCACTTT.

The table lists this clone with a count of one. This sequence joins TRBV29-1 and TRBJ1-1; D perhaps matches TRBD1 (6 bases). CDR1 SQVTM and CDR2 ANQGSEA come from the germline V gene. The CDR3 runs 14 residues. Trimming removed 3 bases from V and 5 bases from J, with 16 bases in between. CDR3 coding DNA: TGCAGCGTTGAGGTCTCTGGGGGCGAGACTGAAGCTTTCTTT. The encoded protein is CSVEVSGGETEAFF.

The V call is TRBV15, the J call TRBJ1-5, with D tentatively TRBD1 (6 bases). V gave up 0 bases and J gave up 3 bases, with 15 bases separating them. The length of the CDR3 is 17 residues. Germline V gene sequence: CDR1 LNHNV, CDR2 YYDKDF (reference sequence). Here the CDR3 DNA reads TGTGCCACCAGCAGAGATTGGGCCACGGGACACAATCAGCCCCAGCATTTT. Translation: CATSRDWATGHNQPQHF. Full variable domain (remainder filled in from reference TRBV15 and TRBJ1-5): DAMVIQNPRYQVTQFGKPVTLSCSQTLNHNVMYWYQQKSSQAPKLLFHYYDKDFNNEADTPDNFQSRRPNTSFCFLDIRSPGLGDTAMYLCATSRDWATGHNQPQHFGDGTRLSIL.

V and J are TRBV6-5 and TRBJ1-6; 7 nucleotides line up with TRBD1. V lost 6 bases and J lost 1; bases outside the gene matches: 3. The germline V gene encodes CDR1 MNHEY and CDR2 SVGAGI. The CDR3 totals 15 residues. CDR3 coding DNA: TGTGCCAGCAGGGAGGACAGGTCCTATAATTCACCCCTCCACTTT. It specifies CASREDRSYNSPLHF.

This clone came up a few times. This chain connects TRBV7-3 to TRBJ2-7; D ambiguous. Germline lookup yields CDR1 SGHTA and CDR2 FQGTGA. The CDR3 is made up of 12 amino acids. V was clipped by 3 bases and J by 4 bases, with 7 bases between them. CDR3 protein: CASSFPAYEQYF. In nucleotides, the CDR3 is TGTGCCAGCAGCTTCCCAGCGTACGAGCAGTACTTC.

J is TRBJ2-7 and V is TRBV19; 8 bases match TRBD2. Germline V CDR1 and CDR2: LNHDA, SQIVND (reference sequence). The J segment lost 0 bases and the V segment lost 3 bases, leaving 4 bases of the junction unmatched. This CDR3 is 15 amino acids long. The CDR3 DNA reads TGTGCCAGTAGTATGCTTAGCGGGAACTCCTACGAGCAGTACTTC. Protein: CASSMLSGNSYEQYF.

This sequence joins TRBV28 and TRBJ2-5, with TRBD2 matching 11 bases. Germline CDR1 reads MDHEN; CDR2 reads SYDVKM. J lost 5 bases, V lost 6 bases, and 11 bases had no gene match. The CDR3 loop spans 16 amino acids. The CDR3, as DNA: TGTGCCAGCAGGGATGGACGACTAGCGGGAATGGAGACCCAGTACTTC. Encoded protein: CASRDGRLAGMETQYF. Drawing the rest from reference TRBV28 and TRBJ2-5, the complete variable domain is DVKVTQSSRYLVKRTGEKVFLECVQDMDHENMFWYRQDPGLGLRLIYFSYDVKMKEKGDIPEGYSVSREKKERFSLILESASTNQTSMYLCASRDGRLAGMETQYFGPGTRLLVL.

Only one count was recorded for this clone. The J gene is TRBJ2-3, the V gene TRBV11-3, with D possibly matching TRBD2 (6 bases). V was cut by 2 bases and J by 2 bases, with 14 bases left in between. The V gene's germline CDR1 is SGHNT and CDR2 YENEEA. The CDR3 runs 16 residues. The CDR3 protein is CASSLRWGLPTDTQYF. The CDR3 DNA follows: TGTGCCAGCAGCTTACGTTGGGGACTCCCCACAGATACGCAGTATTTT.

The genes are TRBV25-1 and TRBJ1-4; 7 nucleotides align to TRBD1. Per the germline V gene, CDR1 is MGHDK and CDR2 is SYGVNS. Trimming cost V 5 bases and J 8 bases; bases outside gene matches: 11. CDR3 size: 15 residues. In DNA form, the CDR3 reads TGTGCCAGCAGTCCCCCCCAGGGGGGTAGGGAAAAACTGTTTTTT. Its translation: CASSPPQGGREKLFF.

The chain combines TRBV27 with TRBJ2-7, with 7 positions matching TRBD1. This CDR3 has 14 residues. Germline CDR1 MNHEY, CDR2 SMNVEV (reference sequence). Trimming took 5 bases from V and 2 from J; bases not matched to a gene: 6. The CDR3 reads CASSLQGTAYEQYF. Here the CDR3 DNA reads TGTGCCAGCAGTCTACAGGGGACCGCCTACGAGCAGTACTTC.

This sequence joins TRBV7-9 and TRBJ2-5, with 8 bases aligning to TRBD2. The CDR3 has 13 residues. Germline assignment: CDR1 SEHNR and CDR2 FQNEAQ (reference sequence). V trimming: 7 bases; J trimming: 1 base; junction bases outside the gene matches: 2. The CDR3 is CASTRGGQETQYF. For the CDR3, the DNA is TGTGCCAGCACCCGGGGGGGCCAAGAGACCCAGTACTTC. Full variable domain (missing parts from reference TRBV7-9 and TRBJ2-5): DTGVSQNPRHKITKRGQNVTFRCDPISEHNRLYWYRQTLGQGPEFLTYFQNEAQLEKSRLLSDRFSAERPKGSFSTLEIQRTEQGDSAMYLCASTRGGQETQYFGPGTRLLVL.

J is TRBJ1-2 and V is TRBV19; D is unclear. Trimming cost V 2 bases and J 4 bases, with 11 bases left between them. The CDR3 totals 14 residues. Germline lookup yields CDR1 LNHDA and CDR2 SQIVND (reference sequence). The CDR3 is CASSIIQASYGYTF. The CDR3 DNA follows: TGTGCCAGTAGTATAATCCAGGCGAGCTATGGCTACACCTTC.

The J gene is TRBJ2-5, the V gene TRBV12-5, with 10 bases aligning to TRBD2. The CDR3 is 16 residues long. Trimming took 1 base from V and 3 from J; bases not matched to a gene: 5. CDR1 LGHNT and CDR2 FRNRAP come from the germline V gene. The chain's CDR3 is CASGLGGAGGKETQYF. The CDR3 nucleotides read TGTGCTAGTGGTTTGGGGGGAGCGGGAGGGAAAGAGACCCAGTACTTC.

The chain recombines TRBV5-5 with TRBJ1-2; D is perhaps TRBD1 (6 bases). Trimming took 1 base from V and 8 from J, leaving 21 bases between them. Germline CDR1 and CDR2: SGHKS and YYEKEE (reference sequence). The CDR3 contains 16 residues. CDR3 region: CASSLRGFRDRHGYTF. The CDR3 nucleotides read TGTGCCAGCAGCTTGAGGGGGTTCCGGGATCGACACGGCTACACCTTC.

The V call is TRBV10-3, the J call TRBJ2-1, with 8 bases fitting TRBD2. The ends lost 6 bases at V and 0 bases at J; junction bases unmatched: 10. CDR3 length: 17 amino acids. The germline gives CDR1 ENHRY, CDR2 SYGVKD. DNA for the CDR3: TGTGCCATCAGCCATACACTAGCGGTGAGCTCCTACAATGAGCAGTTCTTC. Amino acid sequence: CAISHTLAVSSYNEQFF.

In DNA, the CDR3 is TGTGCCAGCACCAGCGGGGGGACTTCCCTCTACGAGCAGTACTTC. This gives the protein CASTSGGTSLYEQYF. V gene TRBV6-5 combines with J gene TRBJ2-7; 9 bases map to TRBD2. CDR1 is MNHEY, CDR2 SVGAGI, per germline. V lost 7 bases and J lost 3; bases outside the gene matches: 10. The CDR3 consists of 15 residues.

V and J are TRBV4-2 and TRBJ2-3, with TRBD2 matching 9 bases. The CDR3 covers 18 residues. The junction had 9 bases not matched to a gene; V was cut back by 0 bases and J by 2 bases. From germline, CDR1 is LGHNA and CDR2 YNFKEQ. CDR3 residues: CASSQDPLAGLNTDTQYF. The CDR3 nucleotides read TGTGCCAGCAGCCAAGATCCCCTAGCGGGACTAAACACAGATACGCAGTATTTT.